This is a list of T cell receptor beta chains from one sample in a study of blood T cell repertoires in COVID-19. The repertoire was sequenced with immunoSEQ multiplex PCR; TCRdb's copy has only in-frame clones and lacks some. The table has hundreds of thousands of clones, 87% seen once; the top ten hold just over 2.5%. The sequenced sample consisted of PBMCs or T cells enriched from blood (not recorded which). The source of these receptors is a woman aged 30 to 39 with acute COVID-19. CDR3s include the opening cysteine and the closing phenylalanine or tryptophan. D genes are given only for firm matches. Rows may omit the clone size; those that give it use once, few, many or a size class.

j_call d_call clone_size v_call cdr3_aa cdr3_nt
TRBJ2-3 NA NA TRBV7-8 CASSDRRADTQYF TGTGCCAGCAGCGACAGGCGGGCAGATACGCAGTATTTT
TRBJ1-5 NA NA TRBV12-5 CASGSSLYNQPQHF TGTGCTAGTGGTTCGTCACTGTACAATCAGCCCCAGCATTTT
TRBJ1-4 NA NA TRBV27 CASSLSPEGRGEKLFF TGTGCCAGCAGTTTATCCCCGGAGGGTCGGGGTGAAAAACTGTTTTTT
TRBJ2-5 TRBD2 NA TRBV11-2 CASSFLEAGDQETQYF TGTGCCAGCAGCTTTCTCGAAGCGGGGGACCAAGAGACCCAGTACTTC
TRBJ2-7 NA NA TRBV6-5 CASSYSVGQVPYEQYF TGTGCCAGCAGTTACTCAGTAGGCCAGGTTCCCTACGAGCAGTACTTC
TRBJ2-7 NA NA TRBV3-1/TRBV3-2 CASSHPDSQSLYEQYF TGTGCCAGCAGCCACCCGGACAGCCAGTCCCTTTACGAGCAGTACTTC
TRBJ1-3 NA NA TRBV5-1 CASSPGGTGNTIYF TGCGCCAGCAGCCCGGGGGGAACCGGAAACACCATATATTTT
TRBJ1-1 TRBD1 NA TRBV5-1 CASSFQGDTEAFF TGCGCCAGCAGCTTCCAGGGGGACACTGAAGCTTTCTTT
TRBJ2-7 NA NA TRBV27 CASSFERGGEGEQYF TGTGCCAGCAGTTTCGAACGAGGGGGAGAGGGGGAGCAGTACTTC
TRBJ2-1 NA NA TRBV7-2 CASSPSLGAGHNEQFF TGTGCCAGCAGCCCCTCTTTGGGGGCAGGCCACAATGAGCAGTTCTTC
TRBJ1-1 NA NA TRBV6-2/TRBV6-3 CASSYSQREAFF TGTGCCAGCAGTTATTCGCAGAGGGAAGCTTTCTTT
TRBJ1-1 NA NA TRBV11-2 CASSLRQMNTEAFF TGTGCCAGCAGCTTAAGACAGATGAACACTGAAGCTTTCTTT
TRBJ2-7 TRBD1 NA TRBV30 CASSGTGFDEQYF TGTGCCTCTTCCGGGACAGGGTTCGACGAGCAGTACTTC
TRBJ1-4 TRBD1 few TRBV5-4 CASSSRTGAMEKLFF TGTGCCAGCAGCTCGAGGACAGGGGCTATGGAAAAACTGTTTTTT
TRBJ1-6 NA NA TRBV10-3 CAISQGGVRNSPLHF TGTGCCATCAGTCAGGGTGGGGTGCGTAATTCACCCCTCCACTTT
TRBJ1-4 NA NA TRBV7-2 CASSLAGGENEKLFF TGTGCCAGCAGCTTAGCTGGGGGCGAAAACGAAAAACTGTTTTTT
TRBJ2-4 NA NA TRBV6-5 CASSYLTGNIQYF TGTGCCAGCAGTTACCTGACAGGAAACATTCAGTACTTC
TRBJ1-1 NA NA TRBV9 CASSVVGGITEAFF TGTGCCAGCAGCGTAGTAGGAGGGATCACTGAAGCTTTCTTT
TRBJ2-7 NA NA TRBV13 CASSTGQRSYEQYF TGTGCCAGCAGCACAGGACAGCGCTCCTACGAGCAGTACTTC
TRBJ1-6 NA NA TRBV15 CATSRGHPNSPLHF TGTGCCACCAGCAGAGGACACCCCAATTCACCCCTCCACTTT
TRBJ1-1 NA NA TRBV5-1 CASSLAAGYTEAFF TGCGCCAGCAGCTTGGCCGCAGGGTACACTGAAGCTTTCTTT
TRBJ2-7 TRBD1 NA TRBV5-6 CASSGTGTGAHEQYF TGTGCCAGCAGCGGAACCGGGACAGGGGCCCACGAGCAGTACTTC
TRBJ2-5 TRBD2 NA TRBV5-4 CASSLMLAGGQETQYF TGTGCCAGCAGCTTAATGTTAGCGGGGGGGCAAGAGACCCAGTACTTC
TRBJ1-4 NA NA TRBV4-1 CASSQPGHTNEKLFF TGCGCCAGCAGCCAACCGGGACATACTAATGAAAAACTGTTTTTT
TRBJ2-2 NA NA TRBV5-1 CASSSPGQKTGELFF TGCGCCAGCAGCTCCCCGGGACAAAAGACCGGGGAGCTGTTTTTT
TRBJ1-5 NA NA TRBV30 CAWSGKRNQPQHF TGTGCCTGGAGTGGAAAGCGCAATCAGCCCCAGCATTTT
TRBJ1-2 NA once TRBV15 CATSREQGDYGYTF TGTGCCACCAGCAGAGAACAGGGTGACTATGGCTACACCTTC
TRBJ2-1 NA NA TRBV5-5 CASSLGLDYNEQFF TGTGCCAGCAGTCTCGGACTCGACTACAATGAGCAGTTCTTC
TRBJ2-4 NA NA TRBV15 CATSRDTLDTQEF TGTGCCACCAGCAGAGATACCTTAGACACACAGGAATTC
TRBJ1-2 NA NA TRBV3-1/TRBV3-2 CASSPFRGNYGYTF TGTGCCAGCAGTCCTTTTAGGGGTAACTATGGCTACACCTTC
TRBJ2-7 TRBD1 NA TRBV3-1/TRBV3-2 CASSQFPGTAYEQYF TGTGCCAGCAGCCAATTTCCCGGGACAGCGTACGAGCAGTACTTC
TRBJ2-7 TRBD1 NA TRBV10-2 CASTRQGVGEQYF TGCGCCAGCACTAGACAGGGGGTGGGGGAGCAGTACTTC
TRBJ2-7 TRBD1 once TRBV6-2/TRBV6-3 CASSSTGTGNYEQYF TGTGCCAGCAGTTCAACCGGGACAGGTAATTACGAGCAGTACTTC
TRBJ2-7 NA NA TRBV7-6 CASSVGQLYDAMAYEQYF TGTGCCAGCAGCGTTGGACAGCTCTATGACGCCATGGCCTACGAGCAGTACTTC
TRBJ1-1 NA NA TRBV6-5 CASSRDLTEAFF TGTGCCAGCAGTAGAGACTTGACTGAAGCTTTCTTT
TRBJ2-3 TRBD2 NA TRBV25-1 CANTAIAGWTDTQYF TGTGCCAACACAGCTATAGCGGGGTGGACAGATACGCAGTATTTT
TRBJ2-7 NA NA TRBV10-3 CAISESGGIGYEQYF TGTGCCATCAGTGAGTCCGGCGGCATAGGCTACGAGCAGTACTTC
TRBJ1-1 NA NA TRBV12-3/TRBV12-4 CASSLPGVTEAFF TGTGCCAGCAGTTTGCCCGGGGTCACTGAAGCTTTCTTT
TRBJ2-1 TRBD2 NA TRBV4-3 CASSLLAGPTNEQFF TGCGCCAGCAGCCTACTAGCGGGGCCTACTAATGAGCAGTTCTTC
TRBJ1-6 NA NA TRBV5-8 CASSLTVNSPLHF TGTGCCAGCAGCTTGACAGTTAATTCACCCCTCCACTTT
TRBJ1-5 TRBD1 NA TRBV5-1 CASSPGGTANQPQHF TGCGCCAGCAGCCCGGGAGGGACAGCTAATCAGCCCCAGCATTTT
TRBJ1-1 NA few TRBV5-1 CASSLSTRRGGAEAFF TGCGCCAGCAGCTTAAGTACTCGGAGGGGGGGCGCTGAAGCTTTCTTT
TRBJ1-2 TRBD1 NA TRBV14 CASSQLPDRVDYTF TGTGCCAGCAGCCAATTACCGGACAGGGTGGACTACACCTTC
TRBJ2-5 TRBD2 NA TRBV5-1 CASSLGVAGGPETQYF TGCGCCAGCAGCTTGGGCGTAGCGGGGGGGCCAGAGACCCAGTACTTC
TRBJ1-4 TRBD1 once TRBV4-1 CASSHNAGTGGSGKLFF TGCGCCAGCAGCCATAACGCCGGGACAGGGGGATCAGGAAAACTGTTTTTT
TRBJ1-2 TRBD1 NA TRBV4-1 CASSPWTGANGYGYTF TGCGCCAGCAGCCCCTGGACAGGGGCGAACGGCTATGGCTACACCTTC
TRBJ2-5 NA NA TRBV19 CASSIALRETQYF TGTGCCAGTAGTATAGCTCTTAGAGAGACCCAGTACTTC
TRBJ1-1 NA NA TRBV27 CASSSPFGTEAFF TGTGCCAGCAGTTCCCCGTTCGGGACTGAAGCTTTCTTT
TRBJ1-1 NA NA TRBV27 CASSLTGEWTEAFF TGTGCCAGCAGTTTAACGGGGGAATGGACTGAAGCTTTCTTT
TRBJ1-3 NA NA TRBV29-1 CSVVFSRGGNTIYF TGCAGCGTTGTTTTCTCACGGGGTGGAAACACCATATATTTT
TRBJ2-3 NA NA TRBV9 CASSVGGSTDTQYF TGTGCCAGCAGCGTAGGCGGAAGCACAGATACGCAGTATTTT
TRBJ1-3 NA NA TRBV19 CASSPGNGNTIYF TGTGCCAGCAGTCCAGGGAACGGAAACACCATATATTTT
TRBJ2-7 TRBD1 NA TRBV27 CASSLRTGAYEQYF TGTGCCAGCAGTTTAAGGACAGGGGCCTACGAGCAGTACTTC
TRBJ2-5 NA NA TRBV20-1 CSATQGETQYF TGCAGTGCTACCCAGGGAGAGACCCAGTACTTC
TRBJ1-1 NA NA TRBV10-3 CAISGLQGTEAFF TGTGCCATCAGTGGACTTCAGGGGACTGAAGCTTTCTTT
TRBJ2-7 NA few TRBV10-3 CATSPREVPGEQYF TGTGCCACCTCCCCTAGGGAAGTTCCAGGGGAGCAGTACTTC
TRBJ1-5 NA NA TRBV6-5 CASSHRGVRNQPQHF TGTGCCAGCAGTCATAGGGGCGTGAGGAATCAGCCCCAGCATTTT
TRBJ2-1 NA NA TRBV24-1 CATSAGRLEYNEQFF TGTGCCACCAGTGCAGGGAGGCTTGAGTACAATGAGCAGTTCTTC